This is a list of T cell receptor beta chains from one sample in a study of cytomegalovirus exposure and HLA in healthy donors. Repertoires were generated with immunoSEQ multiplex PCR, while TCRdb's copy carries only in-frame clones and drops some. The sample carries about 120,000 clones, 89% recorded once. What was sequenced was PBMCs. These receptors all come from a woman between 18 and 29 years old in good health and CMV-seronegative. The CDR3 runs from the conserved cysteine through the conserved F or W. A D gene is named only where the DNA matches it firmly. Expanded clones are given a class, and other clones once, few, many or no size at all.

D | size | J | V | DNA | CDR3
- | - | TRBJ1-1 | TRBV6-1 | TGTGCCAGCAGGGACACATGGGAGAACACTGAAGCTTTCTTT | CASRDTWENTEAFF
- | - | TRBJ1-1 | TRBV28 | TGTGCCAGCAGTTTAATTTACGGAGGGCCGACTGAAGCTTTCTTT | CASSLIYGGPTEAFF
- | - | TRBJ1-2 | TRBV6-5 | TGTGCCAGCGGGGAGGCATATGGCTACACCTTC | CASGEAYGYTF
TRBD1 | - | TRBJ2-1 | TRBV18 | TGTGCCAGCTCAAAAAACAGGGGCAACGATGAGCAGTTCTTC | CASSKNRGNDEQFF
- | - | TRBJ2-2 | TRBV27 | TGTGCCAGCCAAGAGGAAAACGGAAACACCGGGGAGCTGTTTTTT | CASQEENGNTGELFF
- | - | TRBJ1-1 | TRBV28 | TGTGCCAGCAGTTTCATCGGGGGGGGCACTGAAGCTTTCTTT | CASSFIGGGTEAFF
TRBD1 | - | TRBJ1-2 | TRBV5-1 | TGCGCCAGCAGCCCGACAGGGGATAGCTATGGCTACACCTTC | CASSPTGDSYGYTF
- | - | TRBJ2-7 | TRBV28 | TGTGCCAGCAGCCCAACGGGTAACTACGAGCAGTACTTC | CASSPTGNYEQYF
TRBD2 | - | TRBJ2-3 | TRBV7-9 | TGTGCCAGCAGCTTCCTCCGGACTAGCGGGGGGTATACAGATACGCAGTATTTT | CASSFLRTSGGYTDTQYF
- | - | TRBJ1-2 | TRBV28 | TGTGCCAGCAGTGCACGGTACGGCTACACCTTC | CASSARYGYTF
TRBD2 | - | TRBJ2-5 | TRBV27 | TGTGCCAGCAGTTCGCGGACTAGCGAGAACCAAGAGACCCAGTACTTC | CASSSRTSENQETQYF
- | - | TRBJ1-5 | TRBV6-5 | TGTGCCAGCAGAACGCTTCGCTATAGCAATCAGCCCCAGCATTTT | CASRTLRYSNQPQHF
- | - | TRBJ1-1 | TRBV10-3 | TGTGCCATCATGGGCTTTAACACTGAAGCTTTCTTT | CAIMGFNTEAFF
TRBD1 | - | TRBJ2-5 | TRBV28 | TGTGCCAGCAGTACCTGGACAGGGGGATACCAAGAGACCCAGTACTTC | CASSTWTGGYQETQYF
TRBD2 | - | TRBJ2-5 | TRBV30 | TGTGCCTGGAAATTGGGGTCTAGCGGGATGGTGGAGACCCAGTACTTC | CAWKLGSSGMVETQYF
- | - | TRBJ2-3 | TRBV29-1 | TGCAGCGTTAGTGGGGGCACTAGCACAGATACGCAGTATTTT | CSVSGGTSTDTQYF
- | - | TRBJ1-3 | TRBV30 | TGTGCCTGGAGTTCTAAGGGGGATAGCAGAAACACCATATATTTT | CAWSSKGDSRNTIYF
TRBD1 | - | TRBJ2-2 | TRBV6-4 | TGTGCCAGCCGTTGGACAGGGGAGAACACCGGGGAGCTGTTTTTT | CASRWTGENTGELFF
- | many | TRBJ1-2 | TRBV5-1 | TGCGCCAGCCAGGACAGCGTCTATGGCTACACCTTC | CASQDSVYGYTF